This TCR beta chain was documented in a study of T cells after somatic rescue of genetic block. This clone was counted a single time. The assay was immunoSEQ multiplex PCR, and TCRdb's table has in-frame clones only and misses some. The repertoire holds 85,000 to 100,000 clones, with approximately 90% as singletons. There are 15 residues in the CDR3. Per germline, CDR1 MRHNA and CDR2 SNTAGT. V shed 4 bases and J shed 7 bases, with 17 bases lying between them. The material sequenced was peripheral blood mononuclear cells (PBMCs). The chain uses TRBV6-4 and TRBJ2-1; D possibly corresponds to TRBD2 (5 bases). The clonotype comes from a young woman. The DNA for the CDR3 is TGTGCCAGCAGTGCTATCGGGAACCAATGGAATGAGCAGTTCTTC. Translating it yields CASSAIGNQWNEQFF.